This T cell receptor (beta chain) was recovered during a study of blood T cell repertoires in COVID-19 (dated by TCRdb to the early 2020s). Regarding the complete study: The collaborator samples originated in the United States, Italy and Spain and spanned the acute and convalescent phases of COVID-19. HLA class I and class II types, where available, came from metadata supplied by the sample provider rather than from assay-based typing. Nearly every sample came with metadata listing a de-identified subject ID, COVID-19 status, age in years and sex. The prospective study material was composed of cDNA or gDNA derived from T cells, B-cell-depleted T cells, or PBMCs. The repertoires were released in a freely available public database intended as a resource for research on the immune response to SARS-CoV-2. The dataset comprised deeply sampled blood TCRbeta repertoires from subjects exposed to, actively infected with, or recovered from COVID-19. The samples were drawn from the first 160 participants of the ongoing ImmuneRACE study and from under 1,500 subjects provided by 6 global collaborators. The study at large found these results: The quantity of clinical and demographic metadata differed by source and by participant and was supplied without curation.

Samples from volunteer blood donors who had recovered from COVID-19 were contributed by a second Seattle source. Each collaborating institution followed its own protocols to collect whole blood in K2EDTA tubes. For TCRbeta analysis, collaborator samples were shipped as frozen whole blood, as isolated PBMCs, or as DNA extracted from either sample type. TCRbeta CDR3 regions were amplified from genomic DNA by means of the immunoSEQ Assay, a bias-controlled multiplex PCR. The authors' analysis ran thus. The number of nucleated cells in each sample was estimated by amplification of reference gene primers within the assay. To quantify the absolute abundance of each unique TCRbeta CDR3 rearrangement, sequence reads were collapsed and filtered. For each sample, productive Simpson clonality was calculated as the square root of Simpson's diversity index over productive rearrangements. This immuneACCESS table, as held by TCRdb, lists in-frame sequences with V and J called but not all clones. Of the missing ones, under half trace to an unresolved V gene in checked studies; the others have no known cause. V and J calls and clone size are given by that table; D and trimming were obtained from the DNA. This sample is represented by around 200,000 clones; approximately 87% of them were singletons. The ten largest account for 0.85% to 0.95% of the sample.

Relative to germline, V is missing 5 bases and J is missing 8 bases, with 10 bases of the junction outside any gene match. CDR1 and CDR2, per the germline V gene, are SGHAT and FQNNGV. The CDR3 contains 15 residues, cysteine and phenylalanine counted. The read is trimmed to its CDR3 DNA, 45 bases read in frame from base 1. Concerning this clone itself: This receptor's antigen is unknown. No base quality values were provided; no much bigger clone lies one nucleotide off.

The sequenced material came from peripheral blood. This clonotype originated in a woman aged 18-35 years who had recovered from COVID-19. This chain is built from TRBV11-2 and TRBJ2-1, with 9 middle bases fitting TRBD2. The sequence in DNA is TGTGCCAGCAGCACGTCAGGACTAGCGAACGATGAGCAGTTCTTC. Translated, it reads CASSTSGLANDEQFF. The CDR3, completed at both ends by the reference TRBV11-2 and TRBJ2-1 genes, gives the full variable domain EAGVAQSPRYKIIEKRQSVAFWCNPISGHATLYWYQQILGQGPKLLIQFQNNGVVDDSQLPKDRFSAERLKGVDSTLKIQPAKLEDSAVYLCASSTSGLANDEQFFGPGTRLTVL.